This entry lists 15 T cell receptor beta chains sequenced from one sample in a study of cytomegalovirus exposure and HLA in healthy donors. Vbeta (60) and Jbeta (13) primers were used in the PCR. Assay used: immunoSEQ multiplex PCR; TCRdb lists only in-frame clones, some missing. In the table there are about 180,000 clones, about four fifths of which are singletons. Input material: PBMCs. The receptors originated from a woman in her 50s in good health and CMV-seronegative.

The chain uses TRBV6-6 and TRBJ2-6, with D possibly TRBD2 on 6 matching bases. The CDR3 loop spans 16 amino acids. Germline V CDR1 and CDR2: MNHNY, SVGAGI (reference sequence). The V end was cut by 6 bases, the J end by 2 bases, with 14 bases between. CDR3 nucleotides: TGTGCCAGCAGCCCCGGAGGGAGTCCTGGGGCCAACGTCCTGACTTTC. Amino acids: CASSPGGSPGANVLTF.

The chain recombines TRBV5-1 with TRBJ1-4, with a tentative D call TRBD1 (6 bases). Per germline, CDR1 SGHRS and CDR2 YFSETQ. This CDR3 is 15 amino acids long. V was pared by 4 bases and J by 8 bases, with 18 bases between. The CDR3: CASSLKWDKGEKLFF. For the CDR3, the DNA is TGCGCCAGCAGCCTAAAATGGGACAAGGGCGAAAAACTGTTTTTT. Supplemented by reference TRBV5-1 and TRBJ1-4, the full variable domain reads KAGVTQTPRYLIKTRGQQVTLSCSPISGHRSVSWYQQTPGQGLQFLFEYFSETQRNKGNFPGRFSGRQFSNSRSEMNVSTLELGDSALYLCASSLKWDKGEKLFFGSGTQLSVL.

The CDR3: CASEQGSEKLFF. The DNA of the CDR3 is TGTGCCTCCGAACAGGGGAGTGAAAAACTGTTTTTT. V gene TRBV30 combines with J gene TRBJ1-4; TRBD1 agrees at 7 bases. This CDR3 is 12 amino acids long. The germline gives CDR1 GTSNPN, CDR2 SVGIG (reference sequence). V shed 7 bases and J 7 bases; nucleotides not matched to a gene: 6.

This clone was picked up one time. The gene calls are TRBV13 and TRBJ2-1; tentative D call: TRBD1 (6 bases). The CDR3 length is 15 residues. Germline V CDR1 and CDR2: PRHDT, FYEKMQ (reference sequence). V was shortened by 1 base and J by 6 bases, with 13 bases between the two germline ends. CDR3 sequence reads: CASSLDGAGVNEQFF. CDR3 DNA sequence: TGTGCCAGCAGCTTAGATGGGGCAGGGGTCAATGAGCAGTTCTTC.

This clone was recorded once. This rearrangement joins TRBV5-1 to TRBJ2-3; the D gene is possibly TRBD1 (6 bases). This CDR3 region has 15 residues. Germline CDR1 is SGHRS and CDR2 is YFSETQ. Trimming left V 0 bases short and J 0 bases short, with 8 bases between. CDR3 nucleotide sequence: TGCGCCAGCAGCTTGGGGACAGATAGCACAGATACGCAGTATTTT. This translates into CASSLGTDSTDTQYF.

This chain links TRBV5-6 with TRBJ2-3, with D possibly matching TRBD1 (5 bases). V was shortened by 3 bases and J by 6 bases, with 11 bases between the two germline ends. The CDR3 sequence is 13 residues long. CDR1 and CDR2 (germline): SGHDT, YYEEEE. The CDR3, as DNA: TGTGCCAGCAGCTCTCCTGCAGGGGATACGCAGTATTTT. Translating it yields CASSSPAGDTQYF.

The chain couples TRBV5-1 to TRBJ1-2; 9 bases agree with TRBD1. Germline values: CDR1 SGHRS, CDR2 YFSETQ. V was pared by 0 bases and J by 2 bases, with 8 bases of the junction left unmatched. The CDR3 is made up of 17 amino acids. The CDR3 nucleotides read TGCGCCAGCAGCTTGGGGGTCCGGGACAGGGCAAACTATGGCTACACCTTC. Translating it yields CASSLGVRDRANYGYTF. Supplemented by reference TRBV5-1 and TRBJ1-2, the full variable domain reads KAGVTQTPRYLIKTRGQQVTLSCSPISGHRSVSWYQQTPGQGLQFLFEYFSETQRNKGNFPGRFSGRQFSNSRSEMNVSTLELGDSALYLCASSLGVRDRANYGYTFGSGTRLTVV.

The gene calls are TRBV7-8 and TRBJ1-1; TRBD1 aligns across 8 bases. Germline-derived CDR1 and CDR2 are SGHVS and FQNEAQ. V trimming: 4 bases; J trimming: 5 bases; junction bases outside the gene matches: 9. The CDR3 totals 15 residues. The CDR3 DNA reads TGTGCCAGCAGCTCCCGGACAGGGCTTGGGACTGAAGCTTTCTTT. Its protein product is CASSSRTGLGTEAFF.

The rearrangement links TRBV28 to TRBJ2-3, with TRBD1 matching 8 bases. The CDR3 sequence is 13 residues long. J was trimmed by 5 bases and V by 7 bases; bases with no gene match: 5. Per the germline V gene, CDR1 is MDHEN and CDR2 is SYDVKM. The CDR3 sequence is CASTGQVGDTQYF. CDR3 DNA: TGTGCCAGCACGGGACAGGTTGGAGATACGCAGTATTTT. The complete variable domain, with remaining parts taken from reference TRBV28 and TRBJ2-3, reads DVKVTQSSRYLVKRTGEKVFLECVQDMDHENMFWYRQDPGLGLRLIYFSYDVKMKEKGDIPEGYSVSREKKERFSLILESASTNQTSMYLCASTGQVGDTQYFGPGTRLTVL.

About this clone itself: Other DNA sequences in this specimen translate into the identical CDR3. The chain uses TRBV27 and TRBJ1-5; D is unclear. Germline-derived CDR1 and CDR2 are MNHEY and SMNVEV (reference sequence). There are 13 residues in the CDR3. Trimming cost V 5 bases and J 4 bases, with 9 bases left between them. CDR3 amino acids: CASSRGLNQPQHF. The CDR3, as DNA: TGTGCCAGCAGTCGCGGACTGAATCAGCCCCAGCATTTT.

J is TRBJ2-3 and V is TRBV5-1; D is unresolved. CDR1 and CDR2 from the germline V gene are SGHRS and YFSETQ. The CDR3 length is 15 residues. Trimming pared 6 bases from V and 0 bases from J, leaving 14 bases between. For the CDR3, the DNA is TGCGCCAGCACCCGGGTAGCAGCTAGCACAGATACGCAGTATTTT. Translation gives CASTRVAASTDTQYF.

The chain has TRBV27 and TRBJ2-6, with TRBD1 identical over 7 bases. Per the germline V gene, CDR1 is MNHEY and CDR2 is SMNVEV (reference sequence). The CDR3 loop spans 16 amino acids. J lost 2 bases, V lost 5 bases, and 6 bases had no gene match. CDR3 sequence reads: CASSGTATAGANVLTF. CDR3 bases: TGTGCCAGCAGTGGGACAGCCACGGCTGGGGCCAACGTCCTGACTTTC.

The chain uses TRBV5-4 and TRBJ1-2; TRBD1 agrees at 8 bases. Germline V gene lookup returns CDR1 SGHNT and CDR2 YYREEE (reference sequence). V was clipped by 0 bases and J by 3 bases; unmatched bases: 4. The length of the CDR3 is 15 residues. CDR3 nucleotides: TGTGCCAGCAGCTTGGCGCAGGGGGCGGACTATGGCTACACCTTC. This codes for CASSLAQGADYGYTF.

The chain carries TRBV14 and TRBJ2-3, with a possible D match to TRBD2 (5 bases). This CDR3 is 15 amino acids long. V lost 5 bases, J lost 4 bases, and 16 bases lay in between. Germline V gene lookup returns CDR1 SGHDN and CDR2 FVKESK. The CDR3 reads CASSARGRLPDTQYF. The CDR3 nucleotides read TGTGCCAGCAGCGCTCGGGGAAGGTTGCCAGATACGCAGTATTTT.

This sequence joins TRBV6-1 and TRBJ1-2; 8 nucleotides agree with TRBD1. After removal of 4 bases from V and 4 bases from J, the junction contained 20 bases not matched to a gene. This CDR3 region has 19 residues. Germline CDR1 and CDR2: MNHNS and SASEGT. The CDR3 is CASSGPGGRLTNTLYGYTF. In nucleotides, the CDR3 is TGTGCCAGCAGTGGCCCAGGGGGCCGCCTAACGAATACTCTCTATGGCTACACCTTC.